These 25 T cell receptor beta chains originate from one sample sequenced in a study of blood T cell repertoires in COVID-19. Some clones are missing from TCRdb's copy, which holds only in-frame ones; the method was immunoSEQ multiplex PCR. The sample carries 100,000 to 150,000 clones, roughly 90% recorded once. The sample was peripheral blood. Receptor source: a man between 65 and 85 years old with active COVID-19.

CDR3 protein: CASSSPGQRTNTQYF. The CDR3 DNA reads TGTGCCAGCAGTTCCCCGGGACAAAGAACTAATACGCAGTATTTT. The chain employs TRBV6-2 or TRBV6-3 and TRBJ2-3; maybe TRBD1 (6 bases). The ends were cut back, 4 bases at V and 7 bases at J, with 18 bases in the middle. CDR1 and CDR2 from the germline V gene are MNHEY and SVGEGT. This CDR3 has 15 amino acids.

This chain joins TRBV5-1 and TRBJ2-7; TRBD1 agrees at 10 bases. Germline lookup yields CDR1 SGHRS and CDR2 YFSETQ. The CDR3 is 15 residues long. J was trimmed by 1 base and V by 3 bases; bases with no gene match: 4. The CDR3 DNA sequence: TGCGCCAGCAGCTCGCCGGGACAGGGGTCCTACGAGCAGTACTTC. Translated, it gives CASSSPGQGSYEQYF.

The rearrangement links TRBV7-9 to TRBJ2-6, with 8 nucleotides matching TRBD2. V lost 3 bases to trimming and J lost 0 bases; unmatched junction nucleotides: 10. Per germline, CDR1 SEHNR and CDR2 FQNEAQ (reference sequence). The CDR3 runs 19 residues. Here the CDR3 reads CASSFSTSGYRSGANVLTF. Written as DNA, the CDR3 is TGTGCCAGCAGCTTTTCAACTAGCGGATATCGCTCTGGGGCCAACGTCCTGACTTTC.

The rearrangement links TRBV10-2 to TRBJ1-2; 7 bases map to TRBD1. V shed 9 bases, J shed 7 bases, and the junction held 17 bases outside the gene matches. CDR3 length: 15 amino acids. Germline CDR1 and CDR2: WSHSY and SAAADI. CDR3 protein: CASSTGASIVGGYTF. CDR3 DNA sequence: TGCGCCAGTAGTACAGGGGCCTCCATCGTTGGTGGCTACACCTTC.

CDR3 bases: TGTGCCAGCAGCTTAGAACCACAGGGGACTCACTACGAGCAGTACTTC. Residues: CASSLEPQGTHYEQYF. The gene calls are TRBV7-2 and TRBJ2-7; TRBD1 is a possible D gene (7 bases). Germline V gene sequence: CDR1 SGHTA, CDR2 FQGNSA. Trimming took off 1 base at V and 3 bases at J, with 16 bases between the two ends. CDR3 size: 16 residues.

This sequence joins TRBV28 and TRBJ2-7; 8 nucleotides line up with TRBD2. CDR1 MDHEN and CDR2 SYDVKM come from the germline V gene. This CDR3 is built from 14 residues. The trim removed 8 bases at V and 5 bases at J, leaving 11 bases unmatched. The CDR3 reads CASRPGTSHHEQYF. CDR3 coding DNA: TGTGCCAGCCGGCCGGGGACTAGTCACCACGAGCAGTACTTC.

CDR3 region: CASRIRQGASPLHF. The CDR3 DNA reads as TGTGCCAGCAGGATCCGACAGGGGGCTTCACCCCTCCACTTT. The gene calls are TRBV2 and TRBJ1-6; the match to TRBD1 covers 10 bases. The germline V gene has CDR1 SNHLY and CDR2 FYNNEI. The length of the CDR3 is 14 residues. Unmatched junction bases numbered 5, after V lost 6 bases and J lost 9 bases. Combining the CDR3 with reference TRBV2 and TRBJ1-6 gives the whole variable domain EPEVTQTPSHQVTQMGQEVILRCVPISNHLYFYWYRQILGQKVEFLVSFYNNEISEKSEIFDDQFSVERPDGSNFTLKIRSTKLEDSAMYFCASRIRQGASPLHFGNGTRLTVT.

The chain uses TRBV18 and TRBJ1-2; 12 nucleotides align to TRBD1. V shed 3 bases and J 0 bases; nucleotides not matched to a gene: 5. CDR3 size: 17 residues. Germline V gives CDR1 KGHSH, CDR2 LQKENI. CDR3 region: CASSPGTGGPSNYGYTF. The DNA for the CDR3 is TGTGCCAGCTCACCTGGGACAGGGGGCCCGTCTAACTATGGCTACACCTTC.

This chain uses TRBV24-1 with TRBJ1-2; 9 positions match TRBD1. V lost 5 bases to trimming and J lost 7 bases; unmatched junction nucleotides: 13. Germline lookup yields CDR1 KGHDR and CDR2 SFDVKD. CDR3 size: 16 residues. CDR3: CATSAADSRDRAGYTF. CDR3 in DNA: TGTGCCACCAGTGCTGCCGATTCCCGGGACAGGGCTGGCTACACCTTC.

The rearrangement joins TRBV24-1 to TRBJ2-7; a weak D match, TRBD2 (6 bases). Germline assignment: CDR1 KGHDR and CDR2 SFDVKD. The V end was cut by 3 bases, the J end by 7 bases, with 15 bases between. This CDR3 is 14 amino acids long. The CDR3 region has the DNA TGTGCCACCAGTGATCGCCGAGCGGGCTTAGAGCAGTACTTC. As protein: CATSDRRAGLEQYF.

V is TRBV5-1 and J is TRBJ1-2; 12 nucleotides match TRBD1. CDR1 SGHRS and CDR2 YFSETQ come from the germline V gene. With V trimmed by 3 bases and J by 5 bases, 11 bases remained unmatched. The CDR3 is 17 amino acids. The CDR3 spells CASSWGQGALPEYGYTF. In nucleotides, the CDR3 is TGCGCCAGCAGCTGGGGACAGGGGGCGCTTCCGGAGTATGGCTACACCTTC.

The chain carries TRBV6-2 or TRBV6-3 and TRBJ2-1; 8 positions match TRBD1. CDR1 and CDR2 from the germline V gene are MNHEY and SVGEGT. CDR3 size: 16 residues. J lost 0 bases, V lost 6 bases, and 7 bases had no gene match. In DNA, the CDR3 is TGTGCCAGCAGCCCCAGGACAGGGAGCTCCTACAATGAGCAGTTCTTC. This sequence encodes CASSPRTGSSYNEQFF.

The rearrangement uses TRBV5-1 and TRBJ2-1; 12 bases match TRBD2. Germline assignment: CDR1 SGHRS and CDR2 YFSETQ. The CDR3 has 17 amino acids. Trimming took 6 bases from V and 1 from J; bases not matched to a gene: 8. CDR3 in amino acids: CASTATSGGSSYNEQFF. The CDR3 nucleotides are TGCGCCAGCACCGCGACTAGCGGGGGCAGTTCCTACAATGAGCAGTTCTTC.

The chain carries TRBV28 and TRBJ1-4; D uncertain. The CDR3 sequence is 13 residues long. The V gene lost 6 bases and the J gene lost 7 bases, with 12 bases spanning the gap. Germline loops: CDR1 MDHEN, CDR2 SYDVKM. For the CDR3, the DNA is TGTGCCAGCAGGAGGTCCGGCGGTGAAAAACTGTTTTTT. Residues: CASRRSGGEKLFF.

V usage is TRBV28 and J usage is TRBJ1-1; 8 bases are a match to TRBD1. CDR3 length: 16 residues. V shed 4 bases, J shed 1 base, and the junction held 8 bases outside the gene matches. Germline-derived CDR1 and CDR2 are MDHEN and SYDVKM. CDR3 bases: TGTGCCAGCAGTTCCAGGGGGCTTACGGGGAACACTGAAGCTTTCTTT. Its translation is CASSSRGLTGNTEAFF.

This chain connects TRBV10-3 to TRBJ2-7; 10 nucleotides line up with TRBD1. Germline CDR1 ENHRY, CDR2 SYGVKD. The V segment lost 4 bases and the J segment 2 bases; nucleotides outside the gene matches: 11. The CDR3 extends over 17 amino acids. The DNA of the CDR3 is TGTGCCATCAGTGGCCCCCGGGACAGGGGAGATACCTACGAGCAGTACTTC. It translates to CAISGPRDRGDTYEQYF.

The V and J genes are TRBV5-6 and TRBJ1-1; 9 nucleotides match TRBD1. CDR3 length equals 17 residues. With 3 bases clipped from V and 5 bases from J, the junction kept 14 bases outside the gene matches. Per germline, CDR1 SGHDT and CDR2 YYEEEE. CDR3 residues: CASSWYQPGQGWTEAFF. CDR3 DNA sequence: TGTGCCAGCAGCTGGTACCAACCGGGACAGGGATGGACTGAAGCTTTCTTT. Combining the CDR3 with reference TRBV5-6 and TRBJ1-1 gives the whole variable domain DAGVTQSPTHLIKTRGQQVTLRCSPKSGHDTVSWYQQALGQGPQFIFQYYEEEERQRGNFPDRFSGHQFPNYSSELNVNALLLGDSALYLCASSWYQPGQGWTEAFFGQGTRLTVV.

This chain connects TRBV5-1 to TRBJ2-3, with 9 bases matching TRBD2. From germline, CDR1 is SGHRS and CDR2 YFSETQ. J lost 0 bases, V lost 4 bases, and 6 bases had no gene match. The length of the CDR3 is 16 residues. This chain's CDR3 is CASSPLTSGSTDTQYF. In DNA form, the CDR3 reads TGCGCCAGCAGCCCCTTGACTAGCGGTAGCACAGATACGCAGTATTTT.

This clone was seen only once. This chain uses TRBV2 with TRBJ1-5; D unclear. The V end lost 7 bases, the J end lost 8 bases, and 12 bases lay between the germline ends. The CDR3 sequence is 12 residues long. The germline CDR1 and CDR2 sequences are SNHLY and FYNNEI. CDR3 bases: TGTGCCAGCAATCGGGTGATGGAGCCCCAGCATTTT. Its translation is CASNRVMEPQHF. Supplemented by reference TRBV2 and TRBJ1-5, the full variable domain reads EPEVTQTPSHQVTQMGQEVILRCVPISNHLYFYWYRQILGQKVEFLVSFYNNEISEKSEIFDDQFSVERPDGSNFTLKIRSTKLEDSAMYFCASNRVMEPQHFGDGTRLSIL.

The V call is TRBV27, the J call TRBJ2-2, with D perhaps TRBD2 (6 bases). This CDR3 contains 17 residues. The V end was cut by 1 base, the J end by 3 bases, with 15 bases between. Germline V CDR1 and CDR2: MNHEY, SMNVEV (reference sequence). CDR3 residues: CASSLWGDSDYTGELFF. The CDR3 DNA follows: TGTGCCAGCAGTTTATGGGGGGACTCCGACTACACCGGGGAGCTGTTTTTT.

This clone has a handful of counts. CDR3: CASSFWENQPQHF. The CDR3 region has the DNA TGTGCCAGCAGTTTTTGGGAGAATCAGCCCCAGCATTTT. V gene TRBV28 combines with J gene TRBJ1-5; D not resolved. V gave up 3 bases and J gave up 4 bases, with 7 bases separating them. The CDR3 consists of 13 residues. Germline loops: CDR1 MDHEN, CDR2 SYDVKM.

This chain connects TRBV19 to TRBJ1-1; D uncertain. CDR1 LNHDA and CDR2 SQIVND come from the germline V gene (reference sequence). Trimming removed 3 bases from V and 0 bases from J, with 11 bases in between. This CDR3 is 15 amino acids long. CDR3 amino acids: CASSMRERVNTEAFF. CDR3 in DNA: TGTGCCAGTAGTATGAGGGAACGCGTGAACACTGAAGCTTTCTTT.

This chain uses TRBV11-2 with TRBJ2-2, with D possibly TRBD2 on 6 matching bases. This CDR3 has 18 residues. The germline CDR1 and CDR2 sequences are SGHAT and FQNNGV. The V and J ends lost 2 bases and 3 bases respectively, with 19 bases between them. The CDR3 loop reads CASSLLGRRARDTGELFF. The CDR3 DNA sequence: TGTGCCAGCAGCTTACTGGGACGGAGGGCCCGGGACACCGGGGAGCTGTTTTTT.

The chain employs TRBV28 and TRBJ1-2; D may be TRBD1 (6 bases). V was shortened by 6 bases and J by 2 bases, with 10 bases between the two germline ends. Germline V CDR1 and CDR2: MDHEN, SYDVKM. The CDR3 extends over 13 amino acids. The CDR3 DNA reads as TGTGCCAGCAGGGGGACAAACAACTATGGCTACACCTTC. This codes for CASRGTNNYGYTF.

The CDR3 bases are TGTGCCAGCAGTGAAATGGTAGGGGGCTATGAAAAACTGTTTTTT. Translating gives CASSEMVGGYEKLFF. V usage is TRBV2 and J usage is TRBJ1-4; 7 bases are shared with TRBD1. The CDR3 loop spans 15 amino acids. Germline CDR1 reads SNHLY; CDR2 reads FYNNEI. The ends lost 2 bases at V and 6 bases at J; junction bases unmatched: 6.